These 23 T cell receptor beta chains came from one sample sequenced in a study of cytomegalovirus exposure and HLA in healthy donors. Profiling relied on immunoSEQ multiplex PCR, and the TCRdb table lists in-frame clones only, not all of them. The table has roughly 120,000 clones, roughly 93% seen once; the top ten hold less than 1.5%. The sample was PBMCs. All receptors come from a young woman in good health and CMV-seronegative.

This chain uses TRBV9 with TRBJ2-1, with 7 bases identical to TRBD2. In germline, CDR1 is SGDLS, CDR2 YYNGEE. This CDR3 has 14 residues. V was clipped by 2 bases and J by 6 bases; unmatched bases: 5. In nucleotides, the CDR3 is TGTGCCAGCAGCGTCACTAGCGAGGGCAATGAGCAGTTCTTC. Encoded protein: CASSVTSEGNEQFF.

The rearrangement links TRBV7-3 to TRBJ1-1, with 11 bases identical to TRBD1. Germline V lookup: CDR1 SGHTA, CDR2 FQGTGA. J lost 4 bases, V lost 3 bases, and 10 bases had no gene match. This CDR3 is 17 amino acids long. CDR3 residues: CASSLVGTGGGSTEAFF. CDR3 coding DNA: TGTGCCAGCAGCTTGGTAGGGACAGGGGGAGGGAGCACTGAAGCTTTCTTT.

This chain links TRBV2 with TRBJ1-4; D is unresolved. This CDR3 has 13 amino acids. Germline CDR1 reads SNHLY; CDR2 reads FYNNEI. Trimming took off 7 bases at V and 5 bases at J, with 11 bases between the two ends. Here the CDR3 DNA reads TGTGCCAGCAACTCCGCTAGGAATGAAAAACTGTTTTTT. Encoded protein: CASNSARNEKLFF. The complete variable domain, with remaining parts taken from reference TRBV2 and TRBJ1-4, reads EPEVTQTPSHQVTQMGQEVILRCVPISNHLYFYWYRQILGQKVEFLVSFYNNEISEKSEIFDDQFSVERPDGSNFTLKIRSTKLEDSAMYFCASNSARNEKLFFGSGTQLSVL.

This clone was seen only once. The CDR3 nucleotides read TGTGCCAGCAGAAGAAGCTATAATCAGCCCCAGCATTTT. It translates to CASRRSYNQPQHF. The genes are TRBV6-5 and TRBJ1-5; D is uncertain. The CDR3 is 13 residues long. Germline loops: CDR1 MNHEY, CDR2 SVGAGI. Between the trimmed V and J ends, which lost 6 bases and 4 bases, there was a span of 10 bases.

The chain employs TRBV30 and TRBJ1-3; D call uncertain. V lost 7 bases, J lost 4 bases, and 11 bases lay in between. Germline-derived CDR1 and CDR2 are GTSNPN and SVGIG (reference sequence). This CDR3 is built from 12 residues. For the CDR3, the DNA is TGTGCCTTTAACCGGGAGGGAAACACCATATATTTT. As protein: CAFNREGNTIYF.

V gene TRBV5-1 combines with J gene TRBJ1-3; the match to TRBD1 covers 7 bases. This CDR3 spans 16 amino acids. Germline V gene data show CDR1 as SGHRS and CDR2 as YFSETQ. The trim removed 4 bases at V and 0 bases at J, leaving 7 bases unmatched. In DNA, the CDR3 is TGCGCCAGCAGCCTAGGGTCAGGGGGCTCTGGAAACACCATATATTTT. Translation: CASSLGSGGSGNTIYF.

The chain links TRBV6-1 to TRBJ2-7; maybe TRBD1 (5 bases). Trimming took 3 bases from V and 5 from J, leaving 11 bases between them. CDR1 is MNHNS, CDR2 SASEGT, per germline. There are 13 residues in the CDR3. The CDR3 protein is CASSDRVQDEQYF. The CDR3 DNA sequence: TGTGCCAGCAGTGACAGGGTCCAGGACGAGCAGTACTTC.

This sequence joins TRBV25-1 and TRBJ1-6, with D unclear. CDR1 is MGHDK and CDR2 is SYGVNS in the germline V gene. CDR3 size: 14 residues. V lost 2 bases and J lost 8, with 10 bases in between. CDR3 region: CASSELGLDSPLHF. Written as DNA, the CDR3 is TGTGCCAGCAGTGAACTTGGCTTGGATTCACCCCTCCACTTT.

The J gene is TRBJ2-7, the V gene TRBV10-3; TRBD2 aligns across 11 bases. The V gene's germline CDR1 is ENHRY and CDR2 SYGVKD. This CDR3 spans 12 amino acids. The trim removed 8 bases at V and 3 bases at J, leaving 0 bases unmatched. The CDR3 region is CAIGTSGYEQYF. The CDR3 DNA follows: TGTGCCATCGGGACTAGCGGCTACGAGCAGTACTTC.

The J gene is TRBJ1-4, the V gene TRBV6-1; TRBD1 aligns across 9 bases. This CDR3 has 14 residues. Germline CDR1 MNHNS, CDR2 SASEGT. With V trimmed by 7 bases and J by 5 bases, 5 bases remained unmatched. The CDR3 spells CASTEGTGNEKLFF. CDR3 coding DNA: TGTGCCAGCACCGAAGGGACAGGGAATGAAAAACTGTTTTTT.

This chain links TRBV2 with TRBJ1-5; no reliable D call. CDR3 size: 13 residues. Trimming pared 4 bases from V and 0 bases from J, leaving 4 bases between. Germline V gene data show CDR1 as SNHLY and CDR2 as FYNNEI. CDR3 residues: CASSVYSNQPQHF. The CDR3 nucleotides read TGTGCCAGCAGTGTATATAGCAATCAGCCCCAGCATTTT. The full variable domain, completed using reference TRBV2 and TRBJ1-5, is EPEVTQTPSHQVTQMGQEVILRCVPISNHLYFYWYRQILGQKVEFLVSFYNNEISEKSEIFDDQFSVERPDGSNFTLKIRSTKLEDSAMYFCASSVYSNQPQHFGDGTRLSIL.

Notes on this clone: Distinct nucleotide sequences in the sample also encode this CDR3. V usage is TRBV9 and J usage is TRBJ2-1, with D unclear. Trimming shortened V by 0 bases and J by 0 bases, and 7 bases separated the two germline ends. The CDR3 covers 15 residues. Germline assignment: CDR1 SGDLS and CDR2 YYNGEE. CDR3 nucleotides: TGTGCCAGCAGCGTAGATCTGAGCTCCTACAATGAGCAGTTCTTC. This codes for CASSVDLSSYNEQFF.

V gene TRBV11-1 combines with J gene TRBJ1-1, with TRBD1 identical over 8 bases. The CDR3 loop spans 13 amino acids. The J segment lost 9 bases and the V segment lost 5 bases, leaving 8 bases of the junction unmatched. Germline lookup yields CDR1 SGHAT and CDR2 FQDESV (reference sequence). The CDR3 region is CASSGQGPSKAFF. As DNA, the CDR3 is TGTGCCAGCAGCGGACAGGGCCCTAGCAAAGCTTTCTTT.

The rearrangement uses TRBV7-9 and TRBJ2-3, with D hard to call. CDR1 and CDR2 (germline): SEHNR, FQNEAQ (reference sequence). CDR3 length: 14 residues. The germline V and J ends were trimmed by 1 base and 5 bases, with 10 bases remaining between them. In DNA, the CDR3 is TGTGCCAGCAGCTTAGATCAGTCGGGAGATACGCAGTATTTT. Translated: CASSLDQSGDTQYF. Supplemented by reference TRBV7-9 and TRBJ2-3, the full variable domain reads DTGVSQNPRHKITKRGQNVTFRCDPISEHNRLYWYRQTLGQGPEFLTYFQNEAQLEKSRLLSDRFSAERPKGSFSTLEIQRTEQGDSAMYLCASSLDQSGDTQYFGPGTRLTVL.

The chain combines TRBV2 with TRBJ2-2, with 12 bases identical to TRBD2. This CDR3 spans 14 amino acids. With V trimmed by 11 bases and J by 5 bases, 6 bases remained unmatched. Germline assignment: CDR1 SNHLY and CDR2 FYNNEI. The CDR3 DNA reads TGTGCCGCTTCTAGCGGGGGGGAAACCGGGGAGCTGTTTTTT. This translates into CAASSGGETGELFF. Looking up the rest from reference TRBV2 and TRBJ2-2 gives the full variable domain: EPEVTQTPSHQVTQMGQEVILRCVPISNHLYFYWYRQILGQKVEFLVSFYNNEISEKSEIFDDQFSVERPDGSNFTLKIRSTKLEDSAMYFCAASSGGETGELFFGEGSRLTVL.

The genes are TRBV28 and TRBJ1-4; 12 nucleotides agree with TRBD1. Per germline, CDR1 MDHEN and CDR2 SYDVKM. V was clipped by 1 base and J by 6 bases; unmatched bases: 3. The CDR3 is 16 amino acids. The DNA of the CDR3 is TGTGCCAGCAGTTTATACCGGGACAGGGGGCATGAAAAACTGTTTTTT. Protein: CASSLYRDRGHEKLFF. The full variable domain, rest sourced from reference TRBV28 and TRBJ1-4, is DVKVTQSSRYLVKRTGEKVFLECVQDMDHENMFWYRQDPGLGLRLIYFSYDVKMKEKGDIPEGYSVSREKKERFSLILESASTNQTSMYLCASSLYRDRGHEKLFFGSGTQLSVL.

This rearrangement joins TRBV9 to TRBJ1-2; no clear D gene. Germline V gene data show CDR1 as SGDLS and CDR2 as YYNGEE. There are 11 residues in the CDR3. Trimming pared 3 bases from V and 7 bases from J, leaving 7 bases between. CDR3 sequence reads: CASSGAGGYTF. The CDR3 coding sequence is TGTGCCAGCAGCGGGGCGGGTGGCTACACCTTC. Full variable domain (outside the CDR3, taken from reference TRBV9 and TRBJ1-2): DSGVTQTPKHLITATGQRVTLRCSPRSGDLSVYWYQQSLDQGLQFLIQYYNGEERAKGNILERFSAQQFPDLHSELNLSSLELGDSALYFCASSGAGGYTFGSGTRLTVV.

The J gene is TRBJ2-3, the V gene TRBV14; 8 positions agree with TRBD2. The V and J ends lost 2 bases and 4 bases, in that order; junction bases with no gene match: 8. This CDR3 is built from 16 residues. The germline CDR1 and CDR2 sequences are SGHDN and FVKESK. The CDR3 sequence: CASSQLQREIPDTQYF. The CDR3 DNA reads TGTGCCAGCAGCCAACTCCAGCGGGAGATCCCAGATACGCAGTATTTT.

The chain carries TRBV6-6 and TRBJ1-5; no definite D call. V lost 7 bases and J 11 bases, leaving 18 bases between the germline ends. The CDR3 is 13 residues long. The germline V gene has CDR1 MNHNY and CDR2 SVGAGI (reference sequence). The CDR3 sequence is CASTNGVLEAQHF. The DNA of the CDR3 is TGTGCCAGCACCAACGGAGTGCTTGAGGCCCAGCATTTT.

CDR3 coding DNA: TGTGCCAGCACCATGGATGGGGCTTGGGAGCAGTACTTC. It is translated as CASTMDGAWEQYF. V gene TRBV5-5 combines with J gene TRBJ2-7; possible D gene TRBD1, 5 bases. Germline V gives CDR1 SGHKS, CDR2 YYEKEE (reference sequence). Trimming shortened V by 6 bases and J by 7 bases, and 17 bases separated the two germline ends. The length of the CDR3 is 13 residues.

V gene TRBV5-4 combines with J gene TRBJ2-3, with D perhaps matching TRBD1 (6 bases). Germline CDR1 reads SGHNT; CDR2 reads YYREEE (reference sequence). The CDR3 has 13 residues. The CDR3 DNA reads as TGTGTTCTTGGGGGCTCAAGCACAGATACGCAGTATTTT. It translates to CVLGGSSTDTQYF.

The CDR3 sequence: CASSPTAFNYQPQHF. The CDR3 bases are TGTGCCAGTAGTCCGACAGCTTTTAACTATCAGCCCCAGCATTTT. The chain recombines TRBV19 with TRBJ1-5, with D possibly TRBD1 on 5 matching bases. There are 15 residues in the CDR3. The V gene lost 5 bases and the J gene lost 5 bases, with 16 bases spanning the gap. Germline assignment: CDR1 LNHDA and CDR2 SQIVND (reference sequence).

This rearrangement joins TRBV11-2 to TRBJ1-1; D unresolved. Germline CDR1 SGHAT, CDR2 FQNNGV. Trimming took off 1 base at V and 0 bases at J, with 12 bases between the two ends. CDR3 length equals 16 residues. The CDR3 region is CASSLGNLVMNTEAFF. DNA for the CDR3: TGTGCCAGCAGCTTAGGAAATCTAGTCATGAACACTGAAGCTTTCTTT. Complete variable domain (other parts from reference TRBV11-2 and TRBJ1-1): EAGVAQSPRYKIIEKRQSVAFWCNPISGHATLYWYQQILGQGPKLLIQFQNNGVVDDSQLPKDRFSAERLKGVDSTLKIQPAKLEDSAVYLCASSLGNLVMNTEAFFGQGTRLTVV.